These T cell receptor beta chains were read from a single sample in a study of T-cell reconstitution after alpha-beta-depleted transplantation in children. Each CDR3 protein is one row after TCRdb ran MiXCR on the PCR reads. Counted here are about 640,000 distinct CDR3 sequences, 16% occurring once; the ten biggest clones make up about 1.1%. The input for sequencing was PBMCs from the stem cell graft donor, taken from the stem cell graft. The receptors stem from a human donor who donated a stem cell graft to a child with acute myeloid leukemia. CDR3s leave out the opening cysteine and the closing phenylalanine or tryptophan.

length: 10; J: TRBJ1-2; V: TRBV20-1; CDR3: SATQGSRGYT
length: 14; J: TRBJ2-1; V: TRBV7-2; CDR3: ASSPAGLAGGREQF
length: 12; J: TRBJ1-2; V: TRBV7-2; CDR3: ASSLTKANYGYT
length: 13; J: TRBJ2-5; V: TRBV7-2; CDR3: ASSLALGRQETQY
length: 12; J: TRBJ2-3; V: TRBV10-3; CDR3: ATGTSGDTDTQY
length: 12; J: TRBJ2-5; V: TRBV5-1; CDR3: ASGGLQDGETQY
length: 13; J: TRBJ2-7; V: TRBV20-1; CDR3: SALYPGQRIYEQY
length: 13; J: TRBJ2-7; V: TRBV6-1; CDR3: ASSETGPFTYEQY
length: 12; J: TRBJ2-1; V: TRBV7-2; CDR3: ASSPLDINNEQF
length: 13; J: TRBJ2-2; V: TRBV27; CDR3: ASTLLAGATGELF
length: 13; J: TRBJ2-7; V: TRBV7-2; CDR3: ASSLNSGAPYEQY
length: 14; J: TRBJ1-5; V: TRBV15; CDR3: ATSRHGGTGGQPQH
length: 11; J: TRBJ1-1; V: TRBV12-3/TRBV12-4; CDR3: ASSFWGHTEAF
length: 13; J: TRBJ1-1; V: TRBV7-9; CDR3: ASSTQGTDGTEAF
length: 13; J: TRBJ1-1; V: TRBV29-1; CDR3: SAPGTVPMNTEAF
length: 12; J: TRBJ1-6; V: TRBV7-9; CDR3: ASSDGYNNSPLH
length: 13; J: TRBJ2-1; V: TRBV7-2; CDR3: ASSLLGGLYNEQF
length: 11; J: TRBJ2-2; V: TRBV9; CDR3: ASSVERSGELF
length: 13; J: TRBJ2-2; V: TRBV4-3; CDR3: ASSQARVRTGELF
length: 17; J: TRBJ1-3; V: TRBV6-5; CDR3: ASSYPLRDRVESGNTIY
length: 17; J: TRBJ1-2; V: TRBV7-3; CDR3: ASSSGVRGGVRVEYGYT
length: 13; J: TRBJ2-1; V: TRBV10-1; CDR3: ASSGWTSPSGEQF